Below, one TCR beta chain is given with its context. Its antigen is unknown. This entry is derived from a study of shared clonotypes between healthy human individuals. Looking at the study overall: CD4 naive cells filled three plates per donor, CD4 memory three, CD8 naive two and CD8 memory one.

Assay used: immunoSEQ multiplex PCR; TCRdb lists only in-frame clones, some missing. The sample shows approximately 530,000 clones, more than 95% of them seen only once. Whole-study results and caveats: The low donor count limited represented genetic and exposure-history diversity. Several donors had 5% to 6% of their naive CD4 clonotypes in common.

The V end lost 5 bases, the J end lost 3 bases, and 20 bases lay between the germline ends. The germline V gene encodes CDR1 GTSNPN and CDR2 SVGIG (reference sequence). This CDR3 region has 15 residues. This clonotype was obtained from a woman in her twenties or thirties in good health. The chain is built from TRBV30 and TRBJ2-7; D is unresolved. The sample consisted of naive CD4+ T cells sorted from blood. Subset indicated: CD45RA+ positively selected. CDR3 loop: CAWRNTKGPYYEQYF. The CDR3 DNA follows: TGTGCCTGGCGGAATACTAAAGGACCGTACTACGAGCAGTACTTC.